The rows below give T cell receptor beta chains drawn from one sample of a study of tumor-infiltrating lymphocytes in primary liver carcinoma. From the multiplex PCR reads, TCRdb called clonotypes with MiXCR, one entry per CDR3 protein. Of about 310,000 distinct CDR3 sequences listed, around 50% were seen once; the top ten hold approximately 17%. What was sequenced was peripheral blood. The receptor source for this set is a woman aged 30 to 39 with primary liver carcinoma and hepatitis B virus infection. Both conserved end residues are part of each CDR3. The D gene is left open where the match is weak. Where a row states a size, it is once, few, many or the class of an expanded clone; other rows omit it.

cdr3_length	v_call	j_call	clone_size	d_call	cdr3_aa	cdr3_nt
11	TRBV7-8	TRBJ2-1	medium-sized	NA	CASSLAGTQIF	TGTGCCAGCAGCTTAGCAGGGACTCAGATTTTC
15	TRBV11-2	TRBJ2-1	many	TRBD2	CASSSGLATYNEQFF	TGTGCCAGCAGCTCGGGACTAGCGACCTACAATGAGCAGTTCTTC
14	TRBV7-8	TRBJ1-4	few	NA	CASSSDRAHEKLFF	TGTGCCAGCAGCTCAGACCGGGCCCATGAAAAACTGTTTTTT
14	TRBV11-2	TRBJ2-7	NA	NA	CANSLVGGLGEQYF	TGCGCCAACAGCTTAGTGGGGGGGCTTGGCGAGCAGTACTTC
14	TRBV6-6	TRBJ2-7	once	NA	CASCYGTPPYEQYF	TGTGCCAGCTGTTACGGGACACCACCCTACGAGCAGTACTTC
15	TRBV13	TRBJ2-1	many	TRBD2	CASSLGLAGVGEQFF	TGTGCCAGCAGCTTAGGACTAGCGGGAGTAGGTGAGCAGTTCTTC
15	TRBV30	TRBJ1-3	NA	NA	CAWTQPVPIGDTIYF	TGTGCCTGGACTCAGCCCGTGCCTATTGGAGACACCATATATTTT
15	TRBV4-3	TRBJ1-4	NA	TRBD1	CASQGTGQGIEKLFF	TGCGCCAGCCAAGGAACGGGACAGGGGATCGAAAAACTGTTTTTT
17	TRBV11-2	TRBJ2-4	NA	TRBD2	CASSSGGAGRAKSIRYF	TGTGCCAGCAGCTCGGGGGGGGCAGGAAGAGCCAAAAGCATTCGGTACTTC
16	TRBV7-9	TRBJ2-1	NA	NA	CASSSSRVANYYEQFF	TGTGCCAGCAGCTCTAGTCGAGTAGCGAATTACTATGAGCAGTTCTTC
12	TRBV29-1	TRBJ2-7	many	NA	CSVVGNSNEQYF	TGCAGCGTTGTGGGGAATTCTAACGAGCAGTACTTC
13	TRBV5-1	TRBJ1-1	many	NA	CASSPDGNTEAFF	TGCGCCAGCAGCCCCGACGGGAACACTGAAGCTTTCTTT
16	TRBV6-2/TRBV6-3	TRBJ2-3	NA	TRBD1	CASSPQGQGNTDTQYF	TGTGCCAGCAGTCCCCAGGGACAGGGAAACACAGATACGCAGTATTTT
13	TRBV12-3/TRBV12-4	TRBJ1-2	NA	NA	CGSSLWGGNGYTF	TGTGGCAGCAGTTTGTGGGGGGGGAATGGCTACACCTTC
15	TRBV14	TRBJ2-7	NA	TRBD2	CASSTLIGGSYEQYF	TGTGCCAGCAGCACACTCATTGGCGGGAGCTACGAGCAGTACTTC
16	TRBV6-1	TRBJ2-5	NA	NA	CASSEALMTRSGTQYF	TGTGCCAGCAGTGAAGCGCTTATGACTAGGAGCGGGACCCAGTACTTC
16	TRBV13	TRBJ2-4	few	NA	CASSPRGGLAKNIQYF	TGTGCCAGCAGCCCTAGGGGGGGACTAGCCAAAAACATTCAGTACTTC
18	TRBV28	TRBJ2-1	NA	NA	CASGLSVIPGVAYNEQFF	TGTGCCAGCGGCTTGAGTGTGATTCCGGGCGTAGCCTACAATGAGCAGTTCTTC
14	TRBV12-3/TRBV12-4	TRBJ2-7	many	NA	CASSFWQTEYEQYF	TGTGCCAGCAGTTTTTGGCAGACAGAGTACGAGCAGTACTTC
15	TRBV6-2/TRBV6-3	TRBJ2-7	NA	TRBD2	CASSSPRLARNEQYF	TGTGCCAGCAGTTCCCCAAGACTAGCGCGAAACGAGCAGTACTTC
14	TRBV29-1	TRBJ2-1	NA	TRBD2	CSVRTSVSYNEQFF	TGCAGCGTCAGGACTAGCGTGTCTTACAATGAGCAGTTTTTC
9	TRBV30	TRBJ1-6	NA	NA	CALGSPLHF	TGTGCCCTAGGTTCACCCCTCCACTTT
14	TRBV7-9	TRBJ1-5	NA	NA	CASSLGGWNQPQHF	TGTGCCAGCAGCTTGGGGGGTTGGAATCAGCCCCAGCATTTT
17	TRBV4-1	TRBJ2-1	NA	TRBD2	CASSQVGLAGPGDAQFF	TGCGCCAGCAGCCAAGTCGGACTAGCGGGCCCGGGCGATGCACAGTTCTTC
13	TRBV2	TRBJ1-1	NA	NA	CAGQRDRGTEAFF	TGTGCCGGGCAAAGGGATAGGGGCACTGAAGCTTTCTTT
15	TRBV25-1	TRBJ2-5	NA	NA	CAAVTSLGPQETQYF	TGTGCCGCCGTTACGTCTTTGGGACCTCAAGAGACCCAGTACTTC
14	TRBV28	TRBJ2-3	NA	NA	CASNRRTLTDTQYF	TGTGCCAGCAACCGGCGGACCCTAACAGATACGCAGTATTTT
16	TRBV28	TRBJ2-6	NA	NA	CASSLHSPPGANILTF	TGTGCCAGCAGTTTACACAGTCCCCCTGGGGCCAACATCCTGACATTC
12	TRBV12-3/TRBV12-4	TRBJ2-4	many	NA	CASRAGPPIQYF	TGTGCCAGCAGGGCCGGGCCACCCATTCAGTACTTC
14	TRBV28	TRBJ1-2	NA	NA	CASSLVRASYGYTF	TGTGCCAGCAGTTTGGTCAGAGCATCCTATGGCTACACCTTC
14	TRBV11-2	TRBJ2-7	NA	NA	CASSLSSISYEQYF	TGTGCCAGCAGCTTGAGCTCCATTAGCTACGAGCAGTACTTC
18	TRBV6-1	TRBJ2-1	few	TRBD2	CASSTSPGLAGGPNEQFF	TGTGCCAGCAGTACCAGCCCAGGACTAGCGGGAGGACCGAATGAGCAGTTCTTC
14	TRBV12-3/TRBV12-4	TRBJ1-1	NA	TRBD1	CASTWTGRNTEAFF	TGTGCCAGCACCTGGACAGGGAGGAACACTGAAGCTTTCTTT
12	TRBV28	TRBJ1-2	NA	NA	CASSWGLYGYTF	TGTGCCAGCAGCTGGGGCCTCTATGGCTACACCTTC
14	TRBV6-5	TRBJ2-5	many	NA	CASREIRGGETQYF	TGTGCCAGCAGGGAAATCAGGGGCGGGGAGACCCAGTACTTC
15	TRBV6-1	TRBJ1-5	few	NA	CASSPRGNSNQPQHF	TGTGCCAGCAGTCCCCGAGGCAATAGCAATCAGCCCCAGCATTTT
15	TRBV13	TRBJ2-2	NA	NA	CASSFIAENTGELFF	TGTGCCAGCAGCTTCATAGCGGAGAACACCGGGGAGCTGTTTTTT
11	TRBV29-1	TRBJ1-2	NA	NA	CSVEGGTVGTF	TGCAGCGTTGAAGGCGGGACCGTCGGCACCTTC
14	TRBV14	TRBJ1-1	NA	NA	CASSQAGMSSEAFF	TGTGCCAGCAGCCAAGCGGGGATGAGCTCTGAAGCCTTCTTT
18	TRBV7-8	TRBJ2-1	NA	TRBD2	CASSLRLAGGSSYNGQFF	TGTGCCAGCAGCTTAAGACTAGCGGGAGGGTCCTCCTACAATGGGCAGTTCTTC
12	TRBV11-2	TRBJ2-3	NA	NA	CARSLSRDTQCF	TGTGCCAGAAGCTTAAGCAGGGATACGCAGTGTTTT
15	TRBV5-1	TRBJ2-6	NA	NA	CASSLSQAGANVLTF	TGCGCCAGCAGCCTATCGCAAGCTGGGGCCAACGTCCTGACTTTC
14	TRBV6-5	TRBJ2-1	NA	TRBD1	CASSYSVTGAEQLF	TGTGCCAGCAGTTACTCGGTGACAGGGGCCGAGCAGCTCTTC